The 7 T cell receptor beta chains given below trace back to one sample, sequenced in a study of cytomegalovirus exposure and HLA in healthy donors. PCR employed 60 Vbeta and 13 Jbeta primers. Assay: immunoSEQ multiplex PCR; the TCRdb copy retains only in-frame clones and omits some. The profile shows 160,000 or so clones, approximately 80% of them singletons. The specimen was PBMCs. The receptors were sampled from a man between 18 and 29 years old in good health and CMV-seropositive.

The V gene is TRBV7-9, the J gene TRBJ2-3; 8 nucleotides align to TRBD2. V gave up 3 bases and J gave up 0 bases; unmatched junction bases: 2. The CDR3 length is 15 residues. CDR1 is SEHNR and CDR2 is FQNEAQ in the germline V gene (reference sequence). In DNA, the CDR3 is TGTGCCAGCAGCTTGACTAGCGCTAGCACAGATACGCAGTATTTT. Its translation is CASSLTSASTDTQYF.

The gene calls are TRBV4-1 and TRBJ1-1; TRBD1 aligns across 11 bases. The germline V gene has CDR1 MGHRA and CDR2 YSYEKL. The V segment lost 1 base and the J segment 4 bases; nucleotides outside the gene matches: 8. CDR3 length equals 17 residues. This CDR3 reads CASSQGTGGLAGTEAFF. The CDR3 bases are TGCGCCAGCAGCCAAGGGACAGGGGGCCTTGCAGGCACTGAAGCTTTCTTT.

This chain uses TRBV27 with TRBJ1-1; tentative D call: TRBD1 (6 bases). The V and J ends lost 5 bases and 5 bases respectively, with 12 bases between them. The length of the CDR3 is 13 residues. The germline V gene encodes CDR1 MNHEY and CDR2 SMNVEV (reference sequence). The CDR3 is CASSQLTGTEAFF. In DNA, the CDR3 is TGTGCCAGCAGTCAATTAACAGGGACTGAAGCTTTCTTT.

The chain carries TRBV14 and TRBJ1-2; unclear D gene. With 0 bases removed from V and 4 bases from J, the gap between germline ends came to 12 bases. The CDR3 has 15 residues. CDR1 is SGHDN and CDR2 is FVKESK in the germline V gene. CDR3: CASSQDRNSFYGYTF. CDR3 sequence (DNA): TGTGCCAGCAGCCAAGATCGGAACAGTTTCTATGGCTACACCTTC.

The rearrangement links TRBV18 to TRBJ1-2; 8 nucleotides align to TRBD1. V was pared by 3 bases and J by 3 bases, with 6 bases of the junction left unmatched. CDR3 length equals 15 residues. The germline CDR1 and CDR2 sequences are KGHSH and LQKENI. The CDR3 loop reads CASSPQLQGDYGYTF. DNA of the CDR3: TGTGCCAGCTCACCGCAATTACAGGGGGACTATGGCTACACCTTC.

The CDR3, as DNA: TGCGCCAGCAGCTTGGATGCGGCCTTCACCAAAAACATTCAGTACTTC. Its translation: CASSLDAAFTKNIQYF. The rearrangement links TRBV5-1 to TRBJ2-4, with D hard to call. The CDR3 consists of 16 residues. V lost 0 bases to trimming and J lost 2 bases, with 12 bases between them. CDR1 and CDR2 from the germline V gene are SGHRS and YFSETQ.

This rearrangement joins TRBV9 to TRBJ2-1, with D possibly being TRBD2 (6 bases). This CDR3 is 15 amino acids long. The germline V gene has CDR1 SGDLS and CDR2 YYNGEE. Trimming pared 0 bases from V and 6 bases from J, leaving 13 bases between. In DNA, the CDR3 is TGTGCCAGCAGCGTAGAGGGCGGGGTGATCAATGAGCAGTTCTTC. It is translated as CASSVEGGVINEQFF.